This section outlines one T cell receptor (beta chain) sequence together with its context. The CDR3 runs 14 residues. V was shortened by 4 bases and J by 2 bases, with 15 bases between the two germline ends. Germline-derived CDR1 and CDR2 are GTSNPN and SVGIG (reference sequence). This sample was included in a study of beta chain features in type 1 diabetes. The investigators reverse transcribed all of the isolated RNA, so they sequenced expressed TCRB transcripts. Clones were read by immunoSEQ multiplex PCR, and TCRdb kept only the in-frame ones, dropping some. This sample has just over 150,000 clones, with around 10% found just once.

The origin of this receptor is a man aged 18 to 29 in good health. The rearrangement uses TRBV30 and TRBJ2-7; no reliable D call. The source material was central memory CD4+ T cells from blood. CDR3 sequence (DNA): TGTGCCTGGAATCCCGTTAAGGTGGCCTACGAGCAGTACTTC. Translated, it gives CAWNPVKVAYEQYF.